A selection of T cell receptor beta chains follows, all from one sample in a study of cytomegalovirus exposure and HLA in healthy donors. The repertoire was sequenced with immunoSEQ multiplex PCR; TCRdb's copy has only in-frame clones and lacks some. The sample consists of 95,000 to 150,000 clones, 50% to 75% of them appearing once. The specimen was PBMCs. These TCRs come from a woman aged 40 to 50 in good health and CMV-seropositive. Both conserved end residues are part of each CDR3. The D gene is left open where the match is weak. Rows give clone size only sometimes, using once, few, many, or a class for an expanded clone.

V gene	D gene	clone size	J gene	CDR3 DNA	CDR3 protein
TRBV6-5	NA	NA	TRBJ2-7	TGTGCCAGCAGTTACGACGGGGACGAGCAGTACTTC	CASSYDGDEQYF
TRBV9	NA	NA	TRBJ1-4	TGTGCCAGCAGCCCACCAGAGGGGGATAATGAAAAACTGTTTTTT	CASSPPEGDNEKLFF
TRBV5-1	NA	NA	TRBJ1-1	TGCGCCAGCCAAGGACAGATGAACACTGAAGCTTTCTTT	CASQGQMNTEAFF
TRBV27	TRBD2	NA	TRBJ2-1	TGTGCCAGCAGTTTAGGACTAGGGATTTACAATGAGCAGTTCTTC	CASSLGLGIYNEQFF
TRBV13	NA	NA	TRBJ2-7	TGTGCCAGCAGCTTAGCGGGAGTGGGTGGCGAGCAGTACTTC	CASSLAGVGGEQYF
TRBV29-1	NA	NA	TRBJ1-4	TGCAGCGTTCAGGACGGGAGTGAAAAACTGTTTTTT	CSVQDGSEKLFF
TRBV10-3	TRBD1	few	TRBJ1-1	TGTGCCATCAGTGGACAGGGAACTGAAGCTTTCTTT	CAISGQGTEAFF
TRBV18	NA	NA	TRBJ2-1	TGTGCCAGCTCATACTCTGGGGAGATCAATGAGCAGTTCTTC	CASSYSGEINEQFF
TRBV5-1	TRBD1	few	TRBJ1-4	TGCGCCAGCAGCCCCGGGACAGGGGGTGAAAAACTGTTTTTT	CASSPGTGGEKLFF
TRBV7-9	TRBD2	NA	TRBJ2-1	TGTGCCAGCAGCTTGGGCGGGGGGGCCGGCAATGAGCAGTTCTTC	CASSLGGGAGNEQFF
TRBV10-2	NA	NA	TRBJ2-7	TGCGCCAGCAGTTCGGTCGAGCAGTACTTC	CASSSVEQYF
TRBV18	TRBD1	NA	TRBJ2-5	TGTGCCAGCTCAATTAGACCGGGACAGGGAGGAGAGACCCAGTACTTC	CASSIRPGQGGETQYF
TRBV15	TRBD1	NA	TRBJ2-5	TGTGCCACCAGCAGGGGTGACAGGGGGCGCGCTGAGACCCAGTACTTC	CATSRGDRGRAETQYF
TRBV28	NA	NA	TRBJ2-1	TGTGCCAGCAGTTTCCACGGGTACAATGAGCAGTTCTTC	CASSFHGYNEQFF
TRBV29-1	NA	NA	TRBJ2-7	TGCAGCGTTGAATCCCAGGGGTCCTACGAGCAGTACTTC	CSVESQGSYEQYF
TRBV2	TRBD1	NA	TRBJ1-1	TGTGCCAGCACCGCACCTTGGACAGGGACGAACACTGAAGCTTTCTTT	CASTAPWTGTNTEAFF
TRBV10-3	NA	NA	TRBJ2-3	TGTGCCATCAGCCACAGGGATCCTACGCAGTATTTT	CAISHRDPTQYF
TRBV5-1	NA	NA	TRBJ2-7	TGCGCCAGCAGTGGGGACTTCTTGTCCTCCTACGAGCAGTACTTC	CASSGDFLSSYEQYF
TRBV6-4	TRBD2	few	TRBJ2-6	TGTGCCAGCAGTGAGCGGGGGTCCTCTGGGGCCAACGTCCTGACTTTC	CASSERGSSGANVLTF
TRBV7-9	NA	NA	TRBJ2-3	TGTGCCGGTCGTGGGGGCGGGAGCAGCACGGATACGCAGTATTTT	CAGRGGGSSTDTQYF
TRBV10-1	NA	NA	TRBJ1-1	TGCGCCAGTGGGCCCCAAAAGAACACTGAAGCTTTCTTT	CASGPQKNTEAFF
TRBV6-5	TRBD2	NA	TRBJ2-2	TGTGCCAGCAGCGGACTAGTGCGCACCGGGGAGCTGTTTTTT	CASSGLVRTGELFF
TRBV19	NA	few	TRBJ1-2	TGTGCCAGTAGTGGCAATAACTATGGCTACACCTTC	CASSGNNYGYTF
TRBV7-2	NA	few	TRBJ1-2	TGTGCCAGCAGCTTAGCCCCGGGGATGGGGGCAGGCTACACCTTC	CASSLAPGMGAGYTF
TRBV19	TRBD2	few	TRBJ2-5	TGTGCCAGTAGTATGGGGCGGGGGGAGACCCAGTACTTC	CASSMGRGETQYF
TRBV2	NA	NA	TRBJ2-4	TGTGCCAGCAGTGAAGCCCGGACAAGTCCGTACTTC	CASSEARTSPYF
TRBV2	NA	NA	TRBJ2-7	TGTGCCAGCAGTGTGGGGGGTTACGAGCAGTACTTC	CASSVGGYEQYF
TRBV30	TRBD2	few	TRBJ2-4	TGTGCCTGGAGTCCCACAGCGGGGCGAAACATTCAGTACTTC	CAWSPTAGRNIQYF
TRBV29-1	TRBD2	NA	TRBJ2-2	TGCAGCGTTGAAGATCAAACTAGCGGGGGGACCGGGGAGCTGTTTTTT	CSVEDQTSGGTGELFF
TRBV28	TRBD1	NA	TRBJ1-2	TGTGCCAGCAGTGTGGGACAGGGAGAAACCCTAAACTATGGCTACCCCTTC	CASSVGQGETLNYGYPF
TRBV19	NA	few	TRBJ2-2	TGTGCCAGTAGTCCAGGGTACACCGGGGAGCTGTTTTTT	CASSPGYTGELFF
TRBV6-6	TRBD1	NA	TRBJ1-2	TGTGCCAGCAGTTCCTGGACAGGGAACTATGGCTACACCTTC	CASSSWTGNYGYTF
TRBV19	NA	NA	TRBJ1-4	TGTGCCTCCAGTGGGGGGTTCAATACTAATGAAAAACTGTTTTTT	CASSGGFNTNEKLFF
TRBV7-9	TRBD2	NA	TRBJ2-7	TGTGCCAGCAGCTTGGCGGGAGGGCCAGGCGAGCAGTACTTC	CASSLAGGPGEQYF
TRBV21-1	NA	NA	TRBJ1-1	TGTGCCAGCAGATCCAGAGGACAGGGGCCCCAAGCTTTCTTT	CASRSRGQGPQAFF
TRBV6-6	TRBD2	few	TRBJ2-7	TGTGCCAGCAGTGACGGAGCCAGCGGGAGGCACGAGCAGTACTTC	CASSDGASGRHEQYF
TRBV5-1	TRBD2	once	TRBJ2-3	TGCGCCAGCAGCGGGACGGGAGGATGGACAGATACGCAGTATTTT	CASSGTGGWTDTQYF
TRBV28	TRBD2	few	TRBJ2-3	TGTGCCAGCAGCCCCGGGGGGATTACTAGCACAGATACGCAGTATTTT	CASSPGGITSTDTQYF
TRBV18	TRBD2	NA	TRBJ2-5	TGTGCCAGCTCACCGTTTAGCGGGGGCCAAGAGACCCAGTACTTC	CASSPFSGGQETQYF
TRBV7-6	NA	few	TRBJ1-1	TGTGCCAGCAGCTCCGGTGGGGGGACTGAAGCTTTCTTT	CASSSGGGTEAFF
TRBV14	TRBD2	once	TRBJ2-3	TGTGCCAGCAGCCCCACGATGCTAGCGGGAGGCTACACAGATACGCAGTATTTT	CASSPTMLAGGYTDTQYF
TRBV5-8	NA	NA	TRBJ2-3	TGTGCCAGCAGCTTGGACCCACGGGCAGATACGCAGTATTTT	CASSLDPRADTQYF
TRBV28	NA	NA	TRBJ2-7	TGTGCCGCCACGGGAGAGATCCTCTACGAGCAGTACTTC	CAATGEILYEQYF
TRBV19	NA	NA	TRBJ2-7	TGTGCCAGAAACAAAACGCCGGAGGGTAGCTCCTACGAGCAGTACTTC	CARNKTPEGSSYEQYF
TRBV10-1	NA	few	TRBJ2-3	TGCGCCAGCAGTGACTCGGTAGATCTGACGCAGTATTTT	CASSDSVDLTQYF
TRBV5-6	TRBD2	NA	TRBJ2-5	TGTGCCAGCAGCGAGCTAGCGGGAGGCGGGGAGACCCAGTACTTC	CASSELAGGGETQYF
TRBV6-4	NA	NA	TRBJ1-1	TGTGCCAGCAAGAGTAATCAAGCGAACACTGAAGCTTTCTTT	CASKSNQANTEAFF
TRBV5-1	NA	NA	TRBJ2-5	TGCGCCAGCAGCATCCCACTAGATCCAGAGACCCAGTACTTC	CASSIPLDPETQYF
TRBV27	NA	NA	TRBJ2-1	TGTGCCAGCAGTCTTGAAGCGGTTTCCTACAATGAGCAGTTCTTC	CASSLEAVSYNEQFF
TRBV30	TRBD1	NA	TRBJ2-7	TGTGCCTGGAGTGTTGAAGGGGGCTCCGAGCAGTACTTC	CAWSVEGGSEQYF
TRBV28	NA	NA	TRBJ2-2	TGTGCCAGCAATGTAGCGGTTAACACCGGGGAGCTGTTTTTT	CASNVAVNTGELFF
TRBV19	NA	NA	TRBJ2-1	TGTGCCAGTAGTATTAGTGGGAGTTACAATGAGCAGTTCTTC	CASSISGSYNEQFF
TRBV19	TRBD1	NA	TRBJ2-3	TGTGCCAGTAGTAGTCAGGGGGTTGCAGATACGCAGTATTTT	CASSSQGVADTQYF